This entry describes one T cell receptor beta chain. Its cognate antigen is unknown. V was pared by 1 base and J by 6 bases, with 6 bases between. The CDR3 is 13 residues long. Germline CDR1 and CDR2: SGHDN and FVKESK. The record originates from a study of naive and memory T cell subsets. Findings of the study overall: Possibly reflecting memory cells re-expressing CD45RA, a few larger clonotypes occurred in naive repertoires, especially CD8.

Separate alpha and beta amplification began at the second PCR step. Cells stained for CD3, CD4, CD8, CD45RA, CD27 and viability were sorted into four CD45RA/CD27 subsets. The beta constant-region primer was an equimolar mix of two oligonucleotides covering TRBC1 and TRBC2. Nested alpha and beta constant-region primers with the SP2 primer drove four PCR rounds on ligated cDNA. MiXCR was run by TCRdb on the UMI-ligation and nested PCR reads, yielding one entry per CDR3 protein. The table has 98,000 or so distinct CDR3 sequences, about 11% seen once. Input material: naive CD4+ T cells from blood. The receptor comes from a human donor in good health. The chain has TRBV14 and TRBJ2-2; no firm D call. The CDR3 sequence: CASSQGSAGELFF. The CDR3, as DNA: TGTGCCAGCAGCCAAGGGTCGGCCGGGGAGCTGTTTTTT.